The 25 T cell receptor beta chains below all came from one sample that was sequenced in a study of response to subunit inactivated influenza vaccine (dated by TCRdb to the late 2010s). What this sample's time point label stands for: around 47 days after influenza vaccine administration. Library creation used RT-PCR. Sequenced using an Illumina HiSeq 2500. The public sequencing data were trimmed at Q25 with fastp and processed into clonotypes with MiXCR by TCRdb, which kept only in-frame beta chains. Rows are combined by CDR3 protein, so each entry shows the most common genes and DNA. This sample has fewer than 700,000 distinct CDR3 sequences in its table, and 13% of those were observed once. The top ten hold less than 15% of the sample. This sample comprised PBMCs from blood, obtained more than 35 days after vaccination. The receptor source for this set is a man in his fifties who received an inactivated influenza vaccine. Donor details come from another sample of the same person, matched by shared clones.

This sequence joins TRBV7-2 and TRBJ1-1, with D uncertain. V lost 5 bases to trimming and J lost 4 bases, with 20 bases between them. The germline V gene encodes CDR1 SGHTA and CDR2 FQGNSA. This CDR3 comprises 16 residues. In DNA form, the CDR3 reads TGTGCCAGCAGCATATCCCGAACCGTCCTGGGCACTGAAGCTTTCTTT. Its translation is CASSISRTVLGTEAFF. The full variable domain, in which reference TRBV7-2 and TRBJ1-1 provide the parts outside the CDR3, is GAGVSQSPSNKVTEKGKDVELRCDPISGHTALYWYRQSLGQGLEFLIYFQGNSAPDKSGLPSDRFSAERTGGSVSTLTIQRTQQEDSAVYLCASSISRTVLGTEAFFGQGTRLTVV.

In this sample, this clonotype turned up many times. V and J are TRBV29-1 and TRBJ2-7; D unclear. The CDR3 loop spans 12 amino acids. V was trimmed by 6 bases and J by 3 bases, leaving 12 bases between them. Germline V gene sequence: CDR1 SQVTM, CDR2 ANQGSEA. CDR3 sequence reads: CSVQLQNYEQYF. The CDR3 nucleotides read TGCAGCGTACAGCTTCAAAACTACGAGCAGTACTTC.

The rearrangement joins TRBV20-1 to TRBJ2-3, with 11 nucleotides matching TRBD1. Germline loops: CDR1 DFQATT, CDR2 SNEGSKA (reference sequence). The V gene end was trimmed by 1 base and the J gene end by 2 bases; junction bases not matched to a gene: 11. The CDR3 extends over 18 amino acids. CDR3: CSARADWTGGEITDTQYF. The CDR3 DNA reads TGCAGTGCTAGAGCCGATTGGACAGGGGGCGAGATCACAGATACGCAGTATTTT.

The chain recombines TRBV11-2 with TRBJ2-1; D ambiguous. The CDR3 is 12 residues long. The germline V gene encodes CDR1 SGHAT and CDR2 FQNNGV. The ends were cut back, 3 bases at V and 6 bases at J, with 6 bases in the middle. As DNA, the CDR3 is TGTGCCAGCAGCTTGTACCGCAATGAGCAGTTCTTC. Its protein product is CASSLYRNEQFF.

The chain uses TRBV4-2 and TRBJ2-2, with D hard to call. Trimming removed 4 bases from V and 3 bases from J, with 9 bases in between. Germline V lookup: CDR1 LGHNA, CDR2 YNFKEQ. The CDR3 length is 14 residues. Here the CDR3 reads CASSRSWDTGELFF. The CDR3 nucleotides read TGTGCCAGCAGCCGTAGTTGGGACACCGGGGAGCTGTTTTTT.

This clonotype was picked up many times. V gene TRBV6-2 or TRBV6-3 combines with J gene TRBJ2-5; D call uncertain. Germline CDR1 reads MNHEY; CDR2 reads SVGEGT. V lost 2 bases and J 3 bases, leaving 7 bases between the germline ends. The CDR3 runs to 13 residues. The CDR3 DNA is TGTGCCAGCAGTTACCGAATAGAAGAGACCCAGTACTTC. Protein product: CASSYRIEETQYF.

This clonotype was counted between two and nine times. The chain links TRBV20-1 to TRBJ2-2; TRBD2 matches 13 bases. The CDR3 runs to 15 residues. CDR1 and CDR2 from the germline V gene are DFQATT and SNEGSKA (reference sequence). Trimming at V came to 3 bases and at J to 4 bases, leaving 2 bases not matched to a gene. This CDR3 reads CSARGLAGRTGELFF. CDR3 in DNA: TGCAGTGCTAGGGGACTAGCGGGACGCACCGGGGAGCTGTTTTTT.

The CDR3 protein is CATSRVTMTTEAFF. The DNA of the CDR3 is TGTGCCACCAGCAGGGTTACTATGACCACTGAAGCTTTCTTT. The V and J genes are TRBV15 and TRBJ1-1; the D is unclear. The V and J ends lost 3 bases and 4 bases respectively, with 12 bases between them. This CDR3 is 14 amino acids long. The germline V gene has CDR1 LNHNV and CDR2 YYDKDF (reference sequence).

This clonotype was found many times. CDR3: CASSLGRLRRGGRTGELFF. DNA of the CDR3: TGCGCCAGCAGCTTGGGACGTTTGCGGCGGGGGGGCCGAACCGGGGAGCTGTTTTTT. The chain employs TRBV5-1 and TRBJ2-2, with 9 bases identical to TRBD2. Germline CDR1 SGHRS, CDR2 YFSETQ. The CDR3 has 19 amino acids. Trimming took 0 bases from V and 5 from J; bases not matched to a gene: 14.

This clonotype has a handful of counts. This rearrangement joins TRBV5-5 to TRBJ1-1; 10 bases are shared with TRBD1. The CDR3 extends over 15 amino acids. CDR1 is SGHKS and CDR2 is YYEKEE in the germline V gene (reference sequence). With 2 bases clipped from V and 5 bases from J, the junction kept 6 bases outside the gene matches. CDR3 residues: CASSLTDRGRTEAFF. The CDR3, as DNA: TGTGCCAGCAGCTTAACGGACAGGGGGAGAACTGAAGCTTTCTTT.

This clonotype was picked up a small number of times. This rearrangement joins TRBV27 to TRBJ2-7; TRBD2 matches 10 bases. Unmatched junction bases numbered 5, after V lost 4 bases and J lost 2 bases. Germline V lookup: CDR1 MNHEY, CDR2 SMNVEV (reference sequence). There are 15 residues in the CDR3. The CDR3 loop is CASSSPSGGAYEQYF. The CDR3 DNA is TGTGCCAGCAGTTCCCCAAGCGGGGGGGCCTACGAGCAGTACTTC.

This clonotype has a count of ten or more. The chain is built from TRBV5-1 and TRBJ2-7, with TRBD1 matching over 10 bases. Germline V gene data show CDR1 as SGHRS and CDR2 as YFSETQ. This CDR3 region has 14 residues. V lost 3 bases, J lost 3 bases, and 3 bases stayed unmatched. The CDR3 spells CASSSGTGDYEQYF. Here the CDR3 DNA reads TGCGCCAGCAGCTCCGGGACAGGGGACTACGAGCAGTACTTC.

This clonotype was observed a handful of times. The J gene is TRBJ2-1, the V gene TRBV18; 11 bases align to TRBD1. V lost 3 bases and J lost 9; bases outside the gene matches: 4. The germline CDR1 and CDR2 sequences are KGHSH and LQKENI. The CDR3 runs 14 residues. The DNA for the CDR3 is TGTGCCAGCTCACCCGGACAGGGGGCCGTTGAGCAGTTCTTC. Translation: CASSPGQGAVEQFF. Filled out from reference TRBV18 and TRBJ2-1, the complete variable domain reads NAGVMQNPRHLVRRRGQEARLRCSPMKGHSHVYWYRQLPEEGLKFMVYLQKENIIDESGMPKERFSAEFPKEGPSILRIQQVVRGDSAAYFCASSPGQGAVEQFFGPGTRLTVL.

In this sample, this clonotype turned up many times. V is TRBV29-1 and J is TRBJ2-7; TRBD1 is a possible D gene (5 bases). CDR3 length: 12 amino acids. The germline V gene encodes CDR1 SQVTM and CDR2 ANQGSEA. Trimming removed 6 bases at V and 1 base at J, with 10 bases between. CDR3 nucleotide sequence: TGCAGCGTGAAAGGGGATTCCTACGAGCAGTACTTC. It translates to CSVKGDSYEQYF.

This chain uses TRBV12-5 with TRBJ2-3; 7 bases map to TRBD2. Germline trimming cut 1 base from V and 4 bases from J; bases unmatched to any gene: 8. The CDR3 totals 16 residues. Germline CDR1 reads LGHNT; CDR2 reads FRNRAP. The CDR3 region has the DNA TGTGCTAGTGGTTTGGGTGTTTCTACTAGCGCAGATACGCAGTATTTT. It specifies CASGLGVSTSADTQYF.

This clonotype showed up many times. This sequence joins TRBV29-1 and TRBJ2-7, with a tentative D call TRBD2 (6 bases). V dropped 1 base and J dropped 2 bases, with 15 bases sitting between them. Germline V gene data show CDR1 as SQVTM and CDR2 as ANQGSEA. The CDR3 extends over 15 amino acids. In DNA, the CDR3 is TGCAGCGTTGAAGGCCGGGACTTTGGGACCTACGAGCAGTACTTC. The encoded protein is CSVEGRDFGTYEQYF.

The chain recombines TRBV11-2 with TRBJ2-7, with TRBD1 matching 11 bases. CDR1 SGHAT and CDR2 FQNNGV come from the germline V gene. The CDR3 spans 15 residues. V shed 5 bases and J 3 bases; nucleotides not matched to a gene: 6. The CDR3 nucleotides are TGTGCCAGCAGCGCCGGGACAGGGGGTTTCTACGAGCAGTACTTC. It specifies CASSAGTGGFYEQYF.

The J gene is TRBJ2-2, the V gene TRBV12-3 or TRBV12-4, with D perhaps matching TRBD2 (5 bases). Trimming took 4 bases from V and 6 from J, leaving 15 bases between them. This CDR3 spans 15 amino acids. Written as DNA, the CDR3 is TGTGCCAGCAGTTACGGGATTCGTAGTGCCGGGGAGCTGTTTTTT. It specifies CASSYGIRSAGELFF.

This sequence joins TRBV12-3 or TRBV12-4 and TRBJ2-3; a weak D match, TRBD1 (6 bases). The CDR3 is 15 residues long. V was pared by 6 bases and J by 11 bases, with 24 bases between. The CDR3 sequence is CASSPPIGARGGQYF. DNA for the CDR3: TGTGCCAGCAGCCCCCCTATAGGTGCACGAGGGGGGCAGTATTTT.

This chain joins TRBV20-1 and TRBJ2-1; TRBD2 aligns across 10 bases. Germline trimming cut 3 bases from V and 8 bases from J; bases unmatched to any gene: 10. Germline V gene data show CDR1 as DFQATT and CDR2 as SNEGSKA (reference sequence). CDR3 size: 15 residues. The CDR3 DNA is TGCAGTGCTAGTGCCGCTAGCGGGAGTAGCGATGAGCAGTTCTTC. Translating gives CSASAASGSSDEQFF.

This clonotype has only a few counts. The chain combines TRBV6-2 or TRBV6-3 with TRBJ1-1; no definite D call. Looked up from germline, CDR1 is MNHEY and CDR2 is SVGEGT. Trimming took off 5 bases at V and 4 bases at J, with 8 bases between the two ends. There are 12 residues in the CDR3. CDR3 protein: CASSDPVTEAFF. The CDR3 nucleotides read TGTGCCAGCAGTGACCCAGTCACTGAAGCTTTCTTT.

This clonotype was recorded many times. The V call is TRBV5-1, the J call TRBJ2-1; possibly TRBD1 for D (5 bases). Trimming cost V 2 bases and J 4 bases, with 13 bases left between them. The CDR3 covers 15 residues. Germline V CDR1 and CDR2: SGHRS, YFSETQ. CDR3 DNA: TGCGCCAGCAGCTTCCGCAGGGTTGGGTACAATGAGCAGTTCTTC. Its protein product is CASSFRRVGYNEQFF.

In this sample, this clonotype turned up a few times. V and J are TRBV12-3 or TRBV12-4 and TRBJ2-1; D tentatively reads TRBD1 or TRBD2 (6 bases each). CDR3 length: 12 residues. Between the trimmed V and J ends, which lost 3 bases and 14 bases, there was a span of 14 bases. CDR3 amino acids: CASSFGGQMEFF. CDR3 DNA sequence: TGTGCCAGCAGTTTCGGGGGACAAATGGAGTTCTTC.

The genes are TRBV11-2 and TRBJ2-7; 9 positions match TRBD1. Germline V gene lookup returns CDR1 SGHAT and CDR2 FQNNGV. V shed 5 bases and J 3 bases; nucleotides not matched to a gene: 11. The CDR3 runs to 16 residues. CDR3 residues: CASSTREQGAFYEQYF. DNA of the CDR3: TGTGCCAGCAGCACACGGGAACAGGGGGCATTCTACGAGCAGTACTTC.

This clonotype was recorded a few times. The gene calls are TRBV5-6 and TRBJ2-7; no reliable D call. This CDR3 has 13 residues. V was shortened by 4 bases and J by 2 bases, with 10 bases between the two germline ends. The germline V gene encodes CDR1 SGHDT and CDR2 YYEEEE. Here the CDR3 DNA reads TGTGCCAGCAGCATAGGACCTACCTACGAGCAGTACTTC. It specifies CASSIGPTYEQYF.